This section outlines one T cell receptor (beta chain) sequence together with its context. Its antigen is as yet unknown. The data were obtained in a study of Ad26.COV2.S vaccination and SARS-CoV-2 variants. The overall study: Donor participated within the Ad26.COV2.S arm of the COV1001 trial. The study, taken as a whole, reports: There was a possibility that the TCR breadth and depth analyses underestimated total T cell responses.

Per the germline V gene, CDR1 is SEHNR and CDR2 is FQNEAQ (reference sequence). V was cut by 3 bases and J by 0 bases, with 8 bases left in between. This CDR3 has 15 residues. Treatment here: 19 received Ad26.COV2.S at low or high dose, single or two shots; about 5 received placebo; per-sample allocation not given. Each sample was drawn 63 days after the first injection (of vaccine or placebo). Based in Boston, the donor was an adult of 18-55 years. TCRdb's table, derived via immunoSEQ multiplex PCR, lists solely in-frame clones and lacks some. The sample holds 200,000 to 300,000 clones, roughly 89% seen once.

Specimen: peripheral blood, collected in a trial of Ad26.COV2.S vaccine versus placebo. The J gene is TRBJ1-4, the V gene TRBV7-9; D remains ambiguous. This receptor was identified in a person aged 18-60 years who received the Ad26.COV2.S COVID-19 vaccine or a placebo. CDR3 sequence (DNA): TGTGCCAGCAGCTTCTCTTGGGCAACTAATGAAAAACTGTTTTTT. It translates to CASSFSWATNEKLFF.